One and the same sample provided the 12 T cell receptor beta chains below, sequenced in a study of CXCR4 blockade with PD-1 therapy in pancreatic cancer. The assay was immunoSEQ multiplex PCR, and TCRdb's table has in-frame clones only and misses some. The table lists approximately 8,900 clones, roughly three fifths of them singletons. Sequences were obtained from tumor tissue. The source of these receptors is a human donor with pancreatic ductal adenocarcinoma.

This rearrangement joins TRBV15 to TRBJ2-5, with 8 bases that match TRBD2. Germline values: CDR1 LNHNV, CDR2 YYDKDF (reference sequence). V trimming: 0 bases; J trimming: 9 bases; junction bases outside the gene matches: 15. This CDR3 comprises 17 residues. CDR3 sequence reads: CATSRDRGGQRESAQYF. CDR3 nucleotide sequence: TGTGCCACCAGCAGAGATCGAGGGGGTCAGCGGGAGAGTGCCCAGTACTTC.

In this sample, this clone turned up a few times. The chain combines TRBV10-2 with TRBJ2-1; D is ambiguous. V lost 4 bases to trimming and J lost 1 base, with 14 bases between them. Germline CDR1 reads WSHSY; CDR2 reads SAAADI. The CDR3 contains 16 residues. The CDR3: CASSVGRTWSYNEQFF. CDR3 coding DNA: TGCGCCAGCAGTGTAGGCCGTACGTGGTCCTACAATGAGCAGTTCTTC.

The V call is TRBV29-1, the J call TRBJ1-5, with 8 positions matching TRBD1. Germline V lookup: CDR1 SQVTM, CDR2 ANQGSEA. The CDR3 loop spans 13 amino acids. V shed 5 bases, J shed 4 bases, and the junction held 4 bases outside the gene matches. Here the CDR3 reads CSVFTGGNQPQHF. CDR3 coding DNA: TGCAGCGTTTTTACAGGGGGGAATCAGCCCCAGCATTTT.

The chain carries TRBV19 and TRBJ2-7, with D possibly being TRBD1 (5 bases). Germline V gives CDR1 LNHDA, CDR2 SQIVND (reference sequence). The CDR3 is 15 residues long. The V gene lost 6 bases and the J gene lost 1 base, with 16 bases spanning the gap. The chain's CDR3 is CASSQGRGRSYEQYF. The CDR3 DNA sequence: TGTGCCAGTAGCCAGGGAAGGGGCAGGTCCTACGAGCAGTACTTC.

The chain links TRBV28 to TRBJ1-5; D gene uncertain. Germline V gene sequence: CDR1 MDHEN, CDR2 SYDVKM. The CDR3 runs to 15 residues. V was clipped by 5 bases and J by 4 bases, with 15 bases between them. The CDR3 bases are TGTGCCAGCAGTGTCCCCCTGATGAGGAATCAGCCCCAGCATTTT. It specifies CASSVPLMRNQPQHF. The complete variable domain, with remaining parts taken from reference TRBV28 and TRBJ1-5, reads DVKVTQSSRYLVKRTGEKVFLECVQDMDHENMFWYRQDPGLGLRLIYFSYDVKMKEKGDIPEGYSVSREKKERFSLILESASTNQTSMYLCASSVPLMRNQPQHFGDGTRLSIL.

This clone has just a few counts. The chain uses TRBV6-8 and TRBJ1-1; D is uncertain. V was trimmed by 6 bases and J by 5 bases, leaving 19 bases between them. Germline V gene data show CDR1 as MNHGY and CDR2 as SAAAGT. This CDR3 has 15 residues. The CDR3 coding sequence is TGTGCCAGCAGCCTTGGACCTACCTCAAGGACTGAAGCTTTCTTT. It codes for CASSLGPTSRTEAFF.

The chain uses TRBV29-1 and TRBJ1-1; 7 positions agree with TRBD1. With V trimmed by 7 bases and J by 3 bases, 5 bases remained unmatched. CDR1 and CDR2 from the germline V gene are SQVTM and ANQGSEA. The length of the CDR3 is 12 residues. The CDR3 coding sequence is TGCAGCGGACATACAGGGGACACTGAAGCTTTCTTT. Translated, it gives CSGHTGDTEAFF.

Only one count was recorded for this clone. The chain is built from TRBV18 and TRBJ2-2; 7 nucleotides align to TRBD1. The CDR3 spans 15 residues. Germline CDR1 reads KGHSH; CDR2 reads LQKENI. The trim removed 5 bases at V and 2 bases at J, leaving 5 bases unmatched. The CDR3 is CASSYGTANTGELFF. CDR3 nucleotide sequence: TGTGCCAGCTCATACGGGACAGCCAACACCGGGGAGCTGTTTTTT.

The chain uses TRBV9 and TRBJ2-7; 11 bases are shared with TRBD2. Germline V lookup: CDR1 SGDLS, CDR2 YYNGEE. V gave up 1 base and J gave up 6 bases; unmatched junction bases: 9. This CDR3 is built from 16 residues. CDR3 region: CASSVSSGLAAPEQYF. The CDR3 DNA sequence: TGTGCCAGCAGCGTATCTTCGGGACTAGCGGCTCCCGAGCAGTACTTC. Full variable domain (outside the CDR3, taken from reference TRBV9 and TRBJ2-7): DSGVTQTPKHLITATGQRVTLRCSPRSGDLSVYWYQQSLDQGLQFLIQYYNGEERAKGNILERFSAQQFPDLHSELNLSSLELGDSALYFCASSVSSGLAAPEQYFGPGTRLTVT.

This clone was found a few times. The V call is TRBV4-1, the J call TRBJ2-1; the D gene is possibly TRBD2 (6 bases). V was pared by 0 bases and J by 14 bases, with 17 bases between. CDR1 is MGHRA and CDR2 is YSYEKL in the germline V gene. CDR3 size: 14 residues. CDR3 sequence: CASSQDQGLLVEFF. CDR3 sequence (DNA): TGCGCCAGCAGCCAAGACCAGGGACTGCTTGTGGAGTTCTTC.

This clone has just a few counts. This chain uses TRBV2 with TRBJ2-7; D possibly uses TRBD1 or TRBD2 (5 bases each). Germline V gene data show CDR1 as SNHLY and CDR2 as FYNNEI. Trimming pared 4 bases from V and 3 bases from J, leaving 16 bases between. CDR3 length equals 15 residues. The DNA for the CDR3 is TGTGCCAGCAGTGTTTCTGGGGGTCAGTACTACGAGCAGTACTTC. Translating gives CASSVSGGQYYEQYF.

The rearrangement uses TRBV19 and TRBJ1-2, with D maybe TRBD1 (6 bases). The CDR3 runs 12 residues. Germline-derived CDR1 and CDR2 are LNHDA and SQIVND (reference sequence). Trimming removed 9 bases at V and 1 base at J, with 9 bases between. Here the CDR3 reads CASQGFNYGYTF. The CDR3 DNA is TGTGCCAGCCAGGGGTTTAACTATGGCTACACCTTC.